These T cell receptor beta chains were read from a single sample in a study of T-cell reconstitution after alpha-beta-depleted transplantation in children. Via MiXCR, TCRdb re-called the PCR reads, giving one row per CDR3 protein. Of about 420,000 distinct CDR3 sequences in the sample, 15% to 20% were seen once. The sequencing here drew on PBMCs, mostly from graft donor cells, taken 360 days after TCRalphabeta/CD19-depleted stem cell transplant. These receptor sequences come from a boy under two years old who had a stem cell transplant for Wiskott-Aldrich syndrome, so the T cells may come from the graft donor. CDR3s include the opening cysteine and the closing phenylalanine or tryptophan. Fields, in order: clone size, V gene, J gene, D gene, CDR3 protein, CDR3 DNA. A D gene is named only where the DNA matches it firmly. Clone size is stated in some rows and not others, as once, few, many or a class when expanded.

clone_size: .; v_call: TRBV2; j_call: TRBJ2-7; d_call: .; cdr3_aa: CASCPQASSYEQYF; cdr3_nt: TGTGCCAGCTGTCCACAGGCCAGCTCCTACGAGCAGTACTTC
clone_size: few; v_call: TRBV10-3; j_call: TRBJ1-1; d_call: TRBD1; cdr3_aa: CAISTGTGRAFF; cdr3_nt: TGTGCCATCAGTACTGGGACAGGGAGGGCTTTCTTT
clone_size: once; v_call: TRBV7-9; j_call: TRBJ2-1; d_call: .; cdr3_aa: CASSLVANNEQFF; cdr3_nt: TGTGCCAGCAGCTTGGTAGCGAACAATGAGCAGTTCTTC
clone_size: few; v_call: TRBV3-1; j_call: TRBJ2-7; d_call: .; cdr3_aa: CASSQDLGAWYEQYF; cdr3_nt: TGTGCCAGCAGCCAAGATCTCGGGGCCTGGTACGAGCAGTACTTC
clone_size: once; v_call: TRBV3-1; j_call: TRBJ2-5; d_call: .; cdr3_aa: CASSQYKVLTRTQYF; cdr3_nt: TGTGCCAGCAGCCAGTATAAGGTCCTAACGCGGACCCAGTACTTC
clone_size: few; v_call: TRBV7-9; j_call: TRBJ2-7; d_call: .; cdr3_aa: CASSPRKEQYF; cdr3_nt: TGTGCCAGCAGCCCCAGGAAGGAGCAGTACTTC
clone_size: .; v_call: TRBV6-5; j_call: TRBJ2-7; d_call: TRBD2; cdr3_aa: CASSSTSGGLYEQYF; cdr3_nt: TGTGCCAGCAGTTCAACTAGCGGGGGGTTATACGAGCAGTACTTC
clone_size: .; v_call: TRBV28; j_call: TRBJ2-7; d_call: .; cdr3_aa: CASLGGGGLYEQYF; cdr3_nt: TGTGCCAGCCTTGGGGGCGGGGGTCTCTACGAGCAGTACTTC
clone_size: few; v_call: TRBV3-1; j_call: TRBJ2-6; d_call: TRBD1; cdr3_aa: CASSLRDSSISGANVLTF; cdr3_nt: TGTGCCAGCAGCCTTAGGGACAGTTCTATCTCTGGGGCCAACGTCCTGACTTTC
clone_size: .; v_call: TRBV20-1; j_call: TRBJ2-1; d_call: TRBD2; cdr3_aa: CSARDPRGSIVEQFF; cdr3_nt: TGCAGTGCTAGAGATCCCCGCGGGAGTATCGTTGAGCAGTTCTTC
clone_size: .; v_call: TRBV5-1; j_call: TRBJ2-1; d_call: TRBD2; cdr3_aa: CASSFSSGGGYNEQFF; cdr3_nt: TGCGCCAGCAGTTTTTCTAGCGGGGGAGGATACAATGAGCAGTTCTTC
clone_size: .; v_call: TRBV12-3/TRBV12-4; j_call: TRBJ2-7; d_call: .; cdr3_aa: CASGYRYEQYF; cdr3_nt: TGTGCCAGCGGGTACCGATACGAGCAGTACTTC
clone_size: few; v_call: TRBV7-9; j_call: TRBJ2-1; d_call: TRBD2; cdr3_aa: CASSLTREGQGNEQFF; cdr3_nt: TGTGCCAGCAGCTTGACGCGGGAGGGCCAGGGAAATGAGCAGTTCTTC
clone_size: few; v_call: TRBV29-1; j_call: TRBJ2-1; d_call: .; cdr3_aa: CSVGTDSYNEQFF; cdr3_nt: TGCAGCGTTGGTACTGATTCCTACAATGAGCAGTTCTTC
clone_size: .; v_call: TRBV3-1; j_call: TRBJ2-7; d_call: .; cdr3_aa: CASSQAVPREQYF; cdr3_nt: TGTGCCAGCAGCCAAGCGGTCCCAAGGGAGCAGTACTTC
clone_size: .; v_call: TRBV11-2; j_call: TRBJ2-3; d_call: TRBD2; cdr3_aa: CASSSGRGGTDTQYF; cdr3_nt: TGTGCCAGCAGCAGCGGGAGAGGTGGCACAGATACGCAGTATTTT
clone_size: few; v_call: TRBV24-1; j_call: TRBJ2-3; d_call: .; cdr3_aa: CATSDRAYTDTQYF; cdr3_nt: TGTGCCACCAGTGATCGGGCCTACACAGATACGCAGTATTTT
clone_size: .; v_call: TRBV7-2; j_call: TRBJ2-5; d_call: TRBD1; cdr3_aa: CASSLRYRGRETQYF; cdr3_nt: TGTGCCAGCAGCTTACGCTACAGGGGGCGAGAGACCCAGTACTTC
clone_size: .; v_call: TRBV24-1; j_call: TRBJ2-2; d_call: TRBD1; cdr3_aa: CATSGDRTNTGELFF; cdr3_nt: TGTGCCACCAGTGGGGACAGGACGAACACCGGGGAGCTGTTTTTT
clone_size: few; v_call: TRBV6-5; j_call: TRBJ2-1; d_call: TRBD2; cdr3_aa: CASSYGTSNNEQFF; cdr3_nt: TGTGCCAGCAGTTATGGGACTAGTAACAATGAGCAGTTCTTC
clone_size: few; v_call: TRBV7-2; j_call: TRBJ2-4; d_call: .; cdr3_aa: CASSLEGFWGNIQYF; cdr3_nt: TGTGCCAGCAGCTTAGAAGGATTCTGGGGAAACATTCAGTACTTC
clone_size: few; v_call: TRBV15; j_call: TRBJ2-1; d_call: .; cdr3_aa: CATSREHPMTYNEQFF; cdr3_nt: TGTGCCACCAGCAGAGAACACCCCATGACCTACAATGAGCAGTTCTTC
clone_size: .; v_call: TRBV11-2; j_call: TRBJ2-4; d_call: TRBD2; cdr3_aa: CASSPGLAGAGNIQYF; cdr3_nt: TGTGCCAGCAGCCCGGGACTAGCGGGAGCGGGGAACATTCAGTACTTC
clone_size: .; v_call: TRBV24-1; j_call: TRBJ2-1; d_call: TRBD1; cdr3_aa: CATSDPQGAHYNEQFF; cdr3_nt: TGTGCCACCAGTGATCCGCAGGGGGCCCACTACAATGAGCAGTTCTTC
clone_size: few; v_call: TRBV20-1; j_call: TRBJ2-1; d_call: TRBD2; cdr3_aa: CSGTRTNEQFF; cdr3_nt: TGCAGTGGGACTAGAACCAATGAGCAGTTCTTC
clone_size: few; v_call: TRBV18; j_call: TRBJ2-1; d_call: TRBD1; cdr3_aa: CASSLRTGADEQFF; cdr3_nt: TGTGCCAGCTCACTACGGACAGGGGCGGATGAGCAGTTCTTC
clone_size: .; v_call: TRBV5-1; j_call: TRBJ2-1; d_call: .; cdr3_aa: CASTPATENNERFF; cdr3_nt: TGCGCCAGCACTCCTGCAACAGAAAACAATGAGCGGTTCTTC
clone_size: .; v_call: TRBV10-3; j_call: TRBJ1-2; d_call: TRBD1; cdr3_aa: CAISGGGTGIRYTF; cdr3_nt: TGTGCCATCAGTGGAGGCGGGACAGGGATTCGCTACACCTTC
clone_size: .; v_call: TRBV10-3; j_call: TRBJ2-3; d_call: .; cdr3_aa: CAITQASTDTQYF; cdr3_nt: TGTGCCATCACCCAAGCTAGCACAGATACGCAGTATTTT
clone_size: few; v_call: TRBV9; j_call: TRBJ2-6; d_call: TRBD1; cdr3_aa: CASNYRGAGANVLTF; cdr3_nt: TGTGCCAGCAACTACAGGGGAGCTGGGGCCAACGTCCTGACTTTC
clone_size: .; v_call: TRBV27; j_call: TRBJ2-5; d_call: .; cdr3_aa: CASTPGAGETQYF; cdr3_nt: TGTGCCAGCACCCCCGGGGCGGGTGAGACCCAGTACTTC
clone_size: few; v_call: TRBV7-9; j_call: TRBJ2-7; d_call: TRBD2; cdr3_aa: CASSPTGRSYEQYF; cdr3_nt: TGTGCCAGCAGCCCCACCGGGAGGTCTTACGAGCAGTACTTC
clone_size: .; v_call: TRBV7-9; j_call: TRBJ2-6; d_call: .; cdr3_aa: CASTRTSGANVLTF; cdr3_nt: TGTGCCAGCACCAGAACCTCTGGGGCCAACGTCCTGACTTTC
clone_size: .; v_call: TRBV3-1; j_call: TRBJ2-1; d_call: TRBD1; cdr3_aa: CAIRPRDRGSLSYNEQFF; cdr3_nt: TGTGCCATCAGACCACGGGACAGGGGCTCTCTCTCCTACAATGAGCAGTTCTTC
clone_size: few; v_call: TRBV4-2; j_call: TRBJ2-6; d_call: TRBD2; cdr3_aa: CASSPRGVHSSGANVLTF; cdr3_nt: TGTGCCAGCAGCCCCCGGGGGGTCCATAGCTCTGGGGCCAACGTCCTGACTTTC
clone_size: .; v_call: TRBV20-1; j_call: TRBJ1-5; d_call: TRBD1; cdr3_aa: CSALDRFSNQPQHF; cdr3_nt: TGCAGTGCTCTGGACAGGTTTAGCAATCAGCCCCAGCATTTT
clone_size: .; v_call: TRBV5-1; j_call: TRBJ1-1; d_call: TRBD1; cdr3_aa: CASSLPGQEAFF; cdr3_nt: TGCGCCAGCAGCCTTCCGGGACAGGAAGCTTTCTTT
clone_size: few; v_call: TRBV20-1; j_call: TRBJ2-7; d_call: .; cdr3_aa: CSARTVLGYEQYF; cdr3_nt: TGCAGTGCTAGGACGGTGCTCGGCTACGAGCAGTACTTC
clone_size: many; v_call: TRBV5-5; j_call: TRBJ2-2; d_call: TRBD1; cdr3_aa: CASSVTRRDRYANTGELFF; cdr3_nt: TGTGCCAGCAGCGTGACCCGACGGGACAGATACGCGAACACCGGGGAGCTGTTTTTT
clone_size: .; v_call: TRBV29-1; j_call: TRBJ1-1; d_call: .; cdr3_aa: CSVRDGRTEAFF; cdr3_nt: TGCAGCGTTAGGGACGGACGAACCGAAGCTTTCTTT
clone_size: few; v_call: TRBV7-9; j_call: TRBJ2-1; d_call: TRBD2; cdr3_aa: CASSGTSGNRNNEQFF; cdr3_nt: TGTGCCAGCAGCGGGACTAGCGGGAACCGTAACAATGAGCAGTTCTTC
clone_size: .; v_call: TRBV11-2; j_call: TRBJ2-1; d_call: .; cdr3_aa: CASSLARDGVYNEQFF; cdr3_nt: TGTGCCAGCAGCTTAGCACGCGATGGGGTGTACAATGAGCAGTTCTTC
clone_size: once; v_call: TRBV4-3; j_call: TRBJ2-1; d_call: .; cdr3_aa: CASSHSVTDEQFF; cdr3_nt: TGCGCCAGCAGCCACAGTGTGACGGATGAGCAGTTCTTC
clone_size: .; v_call: TRBV6-1; j_call: TRBJ2-2; d_call: .; cdr3_aa: CASSEQGGTGELFF; cdr3_nt: TGTGCCAGCAGTGAACAGGGGGGTACCGGGGAGCTGTTTTTT
clone_size: few; v_call: TRBV4-1; j_call: TRBJ2-2; d_call: .; cdr3_aa: CASSQEKRRPNTGELFF; cdr3_nt: TGCGCCAGCAGCCAAGAAAAAAGGCGGCCCAACACCGGGGAGCTGTTTTTT
clone_size: .; v_call: TRBV27; j_call: TRBJ1-2; d_call: TRBD1; cdr3_aa: CASSLTGYYGYTF; cdr3_nt: TGTGCCAGCAGTCTGACAGGGTATTATGGCTACACCTTC
clone_size: .; v_call: TRBV18; j_call: TRBJ2-5; d_call: .; cdr3_aa: CASSPPGRAQYF; cdr3_nt: TGTGCCAGCTCACCACCCGGCAGGGCCCAGTACTTC
clone_size: .; v_call: TRBV25-1; j_call: TRBJ2-1; d_call: TRBD2; cdr3_aa: CASSTSGRDEQFF; cdr3_nt: TGTGCCAGCAGCACTAGCGGGCGAGATGAGCAGTTCTTC
clone_size: .; v_call: TRBV20-1; j_call: TRBJ1-1; d_call: TRBD1; cdr3_aa: CSVPKVTGAFQAFF; cdr3_nt: TGCAGTGTGCCGAAGGTGACAGGGGCTTTTCAAGCTTTCTTT
clone_size: .; v_call: TRBV20-1; j_call: TRBJ2-1; d_call: TRBD1; cdr3_aa: CSAQGQGPSNEQFF; cdr3_nt: TGCAGTGCCCAGGGACAGGGGCCATCCAATGAGCAGTTCTTC
clone_size: few; v_call: TRBV29-1; j_call: TRBJ2-3; d_call: .; cdr3_aa: CSVERDIDTQYF; cdr3_nt: TGCAGCGTTGAGCGGGACATAGATACGCAGTATTTT
clone_size: .; v_call: TRBV12-3/TRBV12-4; j_call: TRBJ1-2; d_call: TRBD1; cdr3_aa: CASSLWGQGYGYTF; cdr3_nt: TGTGCCAGCAGTTTGTGGGGACAGGGGTATGGCTACACCTTC
clone_size: .; v_call: TRBV10-3; j_call: TRBJ2-4; d_call: .; cdr3_aa: CAIKPGPHIQYF; cdr3_nt: TGTGCCATCAAACCTGGGCCCCACATTCAGTACTTC
clone_size: .; v_call: TRBV3-1; j_call: TRBJ2-2; d_call: TRBD1; cdr3_aa: CASSLGTGWAGELFF; cdr3_nt: TGTGCCAGCAGCCTCGGGACAGGGTGGGCCGGGGAGCTGTTTTTT
clone_size: .; v_call: TRBV12-3/TRBV12-4; j_call: TRBJ1-1; d_call: .; cdr3_aa: CASSLLGRVGTEAFF; cdr3_nt: TGTGCCAGCAGTTTATTGGGCCGGGTTGGCACTGAAGCTTTCTTT
clone_size: few; v_call: TRBV5-1; j_call: TRBJ1-4; d_call: .; cdr3_aa: CASSRTTPSTNEKLFF; cdr3_nt: TGCGCCAGCAGCCGGACAACGCCATCAACTAATGAAAAACTGTTTTTT
clone_size: .; v_call: TRBV11-2; j_call: TRBJ2-1; d_call: TRBD2; cdr3_aa: CASSLVGGRPTSASSYNEQFF; cdr3_nt: TGTGCCAGCAGCTTAGTTGGTGGTCGACCAACTAGCGCGAGCTCCTACAATGAGCAGTTCTTC
clone_size: .; v_call: TRBV12-3/TRBV12-4; j_call: TRBJ1-1; d_call: .; cdr3_aa: CALLNGMNYGGSQGNLIF; cdr3_nt: TGTGCTCTCCTCAACGGGATGAATTATGGAGGAAGCCAAGGAAATCTCATCTTT
clone_size: many; v_call: TRBV15; j_call: TRBJ2-3; d_call: .; cdr3_aa: CATSRVGGNTQYF; cdr3_nt: TGTGCCACCAGCAGAGTGGGGGGTAATACGCAGTATTTT